One and the same sample provided the 15 T cell receptor beta chains below, sequenced in a study of graft-versus-host responses after intestinal transplantation. The method was immunoSEQ multiplex PCR; TCRdb's version includes in-frame clones alone and lacks a portion of them. The data show fewer than 120,000 clones, around 93% seen once. Their target antigens are unknown. Sample: unstimulated CD8+ T cells sorted from spleen or lymph node cells, taken before intestinal transplant. The source is a human donor who received an intestinal transplant.

This chain uses TRBV7-9 with TRBJ2-1, with 9 bases identical to TRBD1. V lost 0 bases, J lost 4 bases, and 4 bases stayed unmatched. Germline V lookup: CDR1 SEHNR, CDR2 FQNEAQ (reference sequence). CDR3 length: 16 amino acids. This CDR3 is CASSLATGGEYNEQFF. CDR3 DNA: TGTGCCAGCAGCTTAGCAACAGGGGGCGAGTACAATGAGCAGTTCTTC.

This sequence joins TRBV5-4 and TRBJ2-5, with 12 bases identical to TRBD2. The J call may not be correct, given that the DNA end is closer to TRBJ2-7. Looked up from germline, CDR1 is SGHNT and CDR2 is YYREEE (reference sequence). The CDR3 totals 15 residues. The chain's CDR3 is CASSLRLAGDYEQYF. The CDR3 DNA sequence: TGTGCCAGCAGCTTGAGACTAGCGGGAGATTACGAGCAGTACTTC.

V gene TRBV2 combines with J gene TRBJ1-2, with TRBD1 identical over 7 bases. The CDR3 covers 14 residues. Germline CDR1 is SNHLY and CDR2 is FYNNEI. Unmatched junction bases numbered 11, after V lost 6 bases and J lost 7 bases. CDR3 in DNA: TGTGCCAGCAGCCGGAATGACAGGGTGGGTGGCTACACCTTC. This encodes CASSRNDRVGGYTF.

This clone was recorded only once. The chain is built from TRBV4-1 and TRBJ2-7, with a tentative D call TRBD2 (5 bases). Germline CDR1 MGHRA, CDR2 YSYEKL. The ends were cut back, 1 base at V and 2 bases at J, with 24 bases in the middle. The CDR3 spans 19 residues. The CDR3 is CASSQVDSSSGELAYEQYF. Here the CDR3 DNA reads TGCGCCAGCAGCCAAGTGGATTCTAGCTCTGGCGAGCTAGCCTACGAGCAGTACTTC.

The V gene is TRBV27, the J gene TRBJ2-5, with 11 bases matching TRBD2. V was pared by 2 bases and J by 4 bases, with 9 bases of the junction left unmatched. Germline values: CDR1 MNHEY, CDR2 SMNVEV (reference sequence). The CDR3 totals 17 residues. CDR3 coding DNA: TGTGCCAGCAGTTTAGCCTTCGTAGCGGGAGGGCCAGAGACCCAGTACTTC. Its translation is CASSLAFVAGGPETQYF.

This sequence joins TRBV29-1 and TRBJ2-5, with D possibly being TRBD1 (6 bases). CDR3 length: 15 amino acids. Trimming cost V 5 bases and J 4 bases, with 20 bases left between them. CDR1 SQVTM and CDR2 ANQGSEA come from the germline V gene. Here the CDR3 DNA reads TGCAGCGTTTGCCACAGGCCCCGAGGGGGAGAGACCCAGTACTTC. Protein product: CSVCHRPRGGETQYF.

The chain carries TRBV28 and TRBJ1-1; TRBD1 matches 7 bases. CDR1 is MDHEN, CDR2 SYDVKM, per germline. V trimming: 0 bases; J trimming: 0 bases; junction bases outside the gene matches: 1. The CDR3 sequence is 15 residues long. Here the CDR3 DNA reads TGTGCCAGCAGTTTATGGGGACAGATGAACACTGAAGCTTTCTTT. Protein sequence: CASSLWGQMNTEAFF.

The rearrangement uses TRBV7-9 and TRBJ2-3, with a tentative D call TRBD2 (6 bases). CDR1 and CDR2 from the germline V gene are SEHNR and FQNEAQ (reference sequence). V lost 7 bases and J 4 bases, leaving 18 bases between the germline ends. The length of the CDR3 is 15 residues. In DNA, the CDR3 is TGTGCCAGCATCCCCGGGGGTCTGGTGGCAGATACGCAGTATTTT. Its protein is CASIPGGLVADTQYF. Filled out from reference TRBV7-9 and TRBJ2-3, the complete variable domain reads DTGVSQNPRHKITKRGQNVTFRCDPISEHNRLYWYRQTLGQGPEFLTYFQNEAQLEKSRLLSDRFSAERPKGSFSTLEIQRTEQGDSAMYLCASIPGGLVADTQYFGPGTRLTVL.

This clone was found once. The rearrangement joins TRBV5-1 to TRBJ2-3, with TRBD2 matching over 9 bases. V lost 0 bases to trimming and J lost 4 bases; unmatched junction nucleotides: 3. There are 15 residues in the CDR3. Germline V gene lookup returns CDR1 SGHRS and CDR2 YFSETQ. This CDR3 reads CASSLGGRAADTQYF. The DNA for the CDR3 is TGCGCCAGCAGCTTGGGCGGGAGGGCCGCAGATACGCAGTATTTT.

In this sample, this clone turned up once. The gene calls are TRBV6-5 and TRBJ1-1; 9 nucleotides align to TRBD1. V lost 5 bases and J lost 10; bases outside the gene matches: 8. Germline V lookup: CDR1 MNHEY, CDR2 SVGAGI. This CDR3 comprises 13 residues. CDR3 coding DNA: TGTGCCAGCAGTCGACAGGGGGAACTGGGAGCTTTCTTT. This codes for CASSRQGELGAFF.

The chain couples TRBV9 to TRBJ1-1; no definite D call. This CDR3 region has 13 residues. The germline V gene has CDR1 SGDLS and CDR2 YYNGEE. The germline V and J ends were trimmed by 4 bases and 3 bases, with 10 bases remaining between them. The CDR3 DNA reads as TGTGCCAGCAGCCCCCGAAGTGACACTGAAGCTTTCTTT. As protein: CASSPRSDTEAFF.

The chain joins TRBV5-1 to TRBJ2-3; possible D gene TRBD2, 5 bases. The CDR3 has 15 amino acids. V was pared by 1 base and J by 6 bases, with 15 bases between. Looked up from germline, CDR1 is SGHRS and CDR2 is YFSETQ. CDR3 DNA: TGCGCCAGCAGCTTGTTTTCCGAGGGTAGGGATACGCAGTATTTT. It is translated as CASSLFSEGRDTQYF.

This clone has just one count. The chain couples TRBV27 to TRBJ2-1; a weak D match, TRBD2 (5 bases). The V end lost 2 bases, the J end lost 4 bases, and 12 bases lay between the germline ends. This CDR3 is 15 amino acids long. Germline assignment: CDR1 MNHEY and CDR2 SMNVEV (reference sequence). The CDR3 sequence is CASSLGPSRYNEQFF. Written as DNA, the CDR3 is TGTGCCAGCAGTTTAGGTCCTAGCAGGTACAATGAGCAGTTCTTC.

This chain connects TRBV18 to TRBJ1-2; D ambiguous. Germline CDR1 reads KGHSH; CDR2 reads LQKENI. CDR3 size: 15 residues. Trimming removed 2 bases from V and 2 bases from J, with 12 bases in between. CDR3 loop: CASSPERPVNYGYTF. As DNA, the CDR3 is TGTGCCAGCTCACCAGAGAGGCCCGTCAACTATGGCTACACCTTC.

V and J are TRBV7-2 and TRBJ1-2; D not certain. This CDR3 is built from 14 residues. The germline V and J ends were trimmed by 4 bases and 2 bases, with 11 bases remaining between them. CDR1 is SGHTA, CDR2 FQGNSA, per germline. The CDR3 nucleotides are TGTGCCAGCAGCTCGAGCGGGTTGAACTATGGCTACACCTTC. It yields the protein CASSSSGLNYGYTF.